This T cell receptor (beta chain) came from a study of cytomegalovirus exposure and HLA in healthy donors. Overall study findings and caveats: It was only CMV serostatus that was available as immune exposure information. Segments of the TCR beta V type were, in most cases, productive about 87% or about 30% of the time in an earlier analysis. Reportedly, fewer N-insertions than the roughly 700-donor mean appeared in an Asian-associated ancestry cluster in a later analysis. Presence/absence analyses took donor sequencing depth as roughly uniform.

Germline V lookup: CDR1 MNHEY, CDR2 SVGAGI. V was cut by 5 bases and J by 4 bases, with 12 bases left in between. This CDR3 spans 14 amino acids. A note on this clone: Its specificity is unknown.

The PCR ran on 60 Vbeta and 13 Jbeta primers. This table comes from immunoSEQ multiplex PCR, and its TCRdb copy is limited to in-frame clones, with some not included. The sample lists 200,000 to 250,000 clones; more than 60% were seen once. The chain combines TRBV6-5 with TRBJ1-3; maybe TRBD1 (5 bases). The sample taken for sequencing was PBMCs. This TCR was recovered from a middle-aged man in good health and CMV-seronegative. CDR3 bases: TGTGCCAGCAGTCCGCAGGGAAAAGGAAACACCATATATTTT. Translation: CASSPQGKGNTIYF.